These 29 T cell receptor beta chains came from one sample sequenced in a study of tumor-infiltrating lymphocytes in primary liver carcinoma. The study extracted blood RNA from unsorted whole blood and also extracted germline DNA. Using a constant-region primer together with ProtoScript II reverse transcriptase, TCR beta cDNA was made from 450 to 600 ng of total RNA. Slightly modified ARM-PCR served as the procedure for the TCR beta libraries. These libraries came from three rounds of nested multiplex PCR. Amplification in the first two PCR rounds was performed using TRBV1-TRBV30 forward primers and a C-beta reverse primer for approximately 10 cycles each. In TCRdb, the multiplex PCR reads were re-called with MiXCR into one record per CDR3 protein. The table records approximately 340,000 distinct CDR3 sequences, about 61% of them present only once. Sample: peripheral blood. The source of these receptors is a middle-aged man with primary liver carcinoma and hepatitis B virus infection.

The rearrangement uses TRBV4-1 and TRBJ1-1; D gene ambiguous. This CDR3 is 15 amino acids long. With 2 bases removed from V and 1 base from J, the gap between germline ends came to 11 bases. CDR1 and CDR2 from the germline V gene are MGHRA and YSYEKL. The DNA of the CDR3 is TGCGCCAGCAGCCAAAATACCAAGGGGAACACTGAAGCTTTCTTT. Protein sequence: CASSQNTKGNTEAFF.

Ten or more counts support this clonotype. The chain couples TRBV29-1 to TRBJ1-2, with 8 positions matching TRBD1. This CDR3 is built from 13 residues. In germline, CDR1 is SQVTM, CDR2 ANQGSEA. The V and J ends lost 7 bases and 8 bases, in that order; junction bases with no gene match: 12. CDR3 region: CSGGGQGGVGYTF. In nucleotides, the CDR3 is TGCAGCGGGGGAGGACAGGGAGGCGTCGGCTACACCTTC.

As concerns this clonotype: Sequence at one end of the junction differs from germline and may be a read error. The chain uses TRBV11-1 and TRBJ2-7; 10 bases line up with TRBD1. The CDR3 runs to 17 residues. Germline V lookup: CDR1 SGHAT, CDR2 FQDESV (reference sequence). CDR3 DNA: TGTACCAGCAGCCTGAAACCGGGACAGGGGTTTATCTACGAGCAGTACTTC. It translates to CTSSLKPGQGFIYEQYF.

Only one count was recorded for this clonotype. This may arise from a read error, as a much more abundant clone is one base away. The J gene is TRBJ2-7, the V gene TRBV6-2 or TRBV6-3; maybe TRBD1 (5 bases). The CDR3 extends over 16 amino acids. Germline V lookup: CDR1 MNHEY, CDR2 SVGEGT. This chain's CDR3 is CVSSYSEEQVKDEQYF. DNA of the CDR3: TGTGTCAGCAGTTACTCCGAGGAACAGGTCAAGGACGAGCAGTACTTC.

As to this clonotype: Possible read error: a much larger clone is one base away. The chain links TRBV4-3 to TRBJ1-1; D call uncertain. The CDR3 loop spans 13 amino acids. V was shortened by 3 bases and J by 5 bases, with 10 bases between the two germline ends. Germline V lookup: CDR1 LGHNA, CDR2 YSLEER. CDR3 DNA: TGCGCCAGCAGCCATCTGGATTGGACTGAAGCTTTCTTT. As protein: CASSHLDWTEAFF.

V gene TRBV10-3 combines with J gene TRBJ1-1; D ambiguous. The V end lost 4 bases, the J end lost 2 bases, and 8 bases lay between the germline ends. Germline-derived CDR1 and CDR2 are ENHRY and SYGVKD. The length of the CDR3 is 13 residues. The CDR3 DNA is TGTGCCATCAGTGGGACGATTAACACTGAAGCTTTCTTT. The encoded protein is CAISGTINTEAFF.

This clonotype was counted ten times or more. V usage is TRBV29-1 and J usage is TRBJ2-1; TRBD2 might be the D (6 bases). The CDR3 sequence is 14 residues long. CDR1 is SQVTM, CDR2 ANQGSEA, per germline. The V end was cut by 8 bases, the J end by 0 bases, with 14 bases between. This CDR3 is CSHGDFSSYNEQFF. CDR3 nucleotides: TGCAGCCACGGGGACTTTAGCTCCTACAATGAGCAGTTCTTC.

This clonotype was seen only once. The V call is TRBV14, the J call TRBJ2-7; TRBD2 might be the D (6 bases). Per the germline V gene, CDR1 is SGHDN and CDR2 is FVKESK. This CDR3 has 15 residues. V was shortened by 1 base and J by 3 bases, with 13 bases between the two germline ends. CDR3: CASSQVRRGLYEQYF. For the CDR3, the DNA is TGTGCCAGCAGCCAAGTCAGAAGGGGACTCTACGAGCAGTACTTC.

The V and J genes are TRBV11-2 and TRBJ2-7; 10 bases are shared with TRBD1. The J call is doubtful: the DNA matches TRBJ2-1 better. The CDR3 length is 14 residues. The germline V gene encodes CDR1 SGHAT and CDR2 FQNNGV. Here the CDR3 reads CASAPGQGTYEQFF. The CDR3 DNA reads as TGTGCCAGCGCGCCGGGACAGGGGACCTACGAGCAGTTCTTC.

In DNA form, the CDR3 reads TGTGCCACCAGTGATTTGCGGGAGCAAGAGACCCAGTACTTC. Its translation is CATSDLREQETQYF. V usage is TRBV24-1 and J usage is TRBJ2-5; weak D call: TRBD2 (6 bases). V lost 0 bases and J 2 bases, leaving 6 bases between the germline ends. This CDR3 spans 14 amino acids. The germline CDR1 and CDR2 sequences are KGHDR and SFDVKD.

With regard to this clonotype: A read error may be the cause here, since a much bigger clone is one base away. This chain uses TRBV12-3 or TRBV12-4 with TRBJ2-5; D unresolved. CDR3 length equals 11 residues. The DNA for the CDR3 is TGTGCCAGCATTTTAAGAGAGACCCAGTACTTC. It yields the protein CASILRETQYF.

Comments on this clonotype: Given the absence of the conserved phenylalanine or tryptophan at the CDR3 end, a read error is likely. The chain recombines TRBV6-5 with TRBJ1-1, with D possibly matching TRBD1 (5 bases). With 2 bases removed from V and 0 bases from J, the gap between germline ends came to 10 bases. This CDR3 spans 15 amino acids. CDR1 and CDR2 from the germline V gene are MNHEY and SVGAGI. DNA of the CDR3: TGTGCCAGCAGTTACAACGAGGGGATGAACACTGAAGCTTTCTTA. Its protein is CASSYNEGMNTEAFL.

This clonotype was detected only once. With a much larger clone just one base away, this may be a read error. The V gene is TRBV6-2 or TRBV6-3, the J gene TRBJ2-5; D remains ambiguous. CDR3 length equals 13 residues. Germline assignment: CDR1 MNHEY and CDR2 SVGEGT. Written as DNA, the CDR3 is TGTGCCAGCCGTTGGAACAACCAAGAGACCCTGTACTTC. Translating it yields CASRWNNQETLYF.

CDR3 in amino acids: CASSRDRGFAGANVLTF. CDR3 in DNA: TGTGCCAGCAGTCGCGACAGGGGTTTCGCTGGGGCCAACGTCCTGACTTTC. The chain couples TRBV12-3 or TRBV12-4 to TRBJ2-6; 8 positions agree with TRBD1. The CDR3 is 17 amino acids. Losses at the gene ends were 5 bases for V and 2 bases for J; bases not matched to a gene: 8.

This clonotype has a count of ten or more. V and J are TRBV6-5 and TRBJ1-1; D possibly corresponds to TRBD1 (5 bases). The CDR3 spans 15 residues. Germline V gene sequence: CDR1 MNHEY, CDR2 SVGAGI. V was trimmed by 0 bases and J by 4 bases, leaving 12 bases between them. This CDR3 reads CASSYSTRVGTEAFF. In DNA form, the CDR3 reads TGTGCCAGCAGTTACTCGACCAGGGTTGGCACTGAAGCTTTCTTT.

The table lists this clonotype with many counts. This sequence joins TRBV6-6 and TRBJ2-5; D not resolved. CDR3 size: 12 residues. Germline CDR1 is MNHNY and CDR2 is SVGAGI (reference sequence). V was trimmed by 5 bases and J by 5 bases, leaving 9 bases between them. CDR3 nucleotide sequence: TGTGCCAGCAGTCCTCAAAGGGAGACCCAGTACTTC. Protein sequence: CASSPQRETQYF.

Comments on this clonotype: With a much larger clone just one base away, this may be a read error. The V call is TRBV5-5, the J call TRBJ1-1; TRBD1 might be the D (5 bases). This CDR3 is built from 17 residues. Germline values: CDR1 SGHKS, CDR2 YYEKEE (reference sequence). CDR3 loop: CATSLAPTGPSLGEAFF. CDR3 DNA sequence: TGTGCCACCAGCTTGGCTCCCACAGGACCCTCCCTCGGTGAAGCTTTCTTT.

About this clonotype itself: A junction boundary mismatches the germline segment, possibly from a read error. V usage is TRBV11-2 and J usage is TRBJ2-1, with 7 bases that match TRBD2. The CDR3 is made up of 19 amino acids. Germline V lookup: CDR1 SGHAT, CDR2 FQNNGV. The DNA of the CDR3 is TGTGCCAGCAGCTTAGATCGGGTTGGCGGGAGCGATTACTACAATGAACAGTTCTTC. Amino acid sequence: CASSLDRVGGSDYYNEQFF.

A note on this clonotype: Mismatch with germline at one junction end may stem from a read error. V gene TRBV5-1 combines with J gene TRBJ2-2; D is possibly TRBD2 (5 bases). Germline V gene sequence: CDR1 SGHRS, CDR2 YFSETQ. This CDR3 has 15 residues. The CDR3 DNA reads as TGCGCCAGCAGGTTCGACATTTCGAACACCGGGGAGCCGTTTTTT. As protein: CASRFDISNTGEPFF.

The chain employs TRBV11-2 and TRBJ2-7, with TRBD2 matching 11 bases. Trimming took 5 bases from V and 6 from J; bases not matched to a gene: 9. Per the germline V gene, CDR1 is SGHAT and CDR2 is FQNNGV. CDR3 length equals 15 residues. The CDR3 nucleotides read TGTGCCAGCAGCCAGGGACTAGCGGTCCCCTGCGAGCAGTACTTC. Translating it yields CASSQGLAVPCEQYF. The complete variable domain, with remaining parts taken from reference TRBV11-2 and TRBJ2-7, reads EAGVAQSPRYKIIEKRQSVAFWCNPISGHATLYWYQQILGQGPKLLIQFQNNGVVDDSQLPKDRFSAERLKGVDSTLKIQPAKLEDSAVYLCASSQGLAVPCEQYFGPGTRLTVT.

This clonotype was recorded a few times. V gene TRBV11-2 combines with J gene TRBJ2-7, with D hard to call. Per the germline V gene, CDR1 is SGHAT and CDR2 is FQNNGV. The CDR3 has 13 amino acids. Trimming shortened V by 5 bases and J by 0 bases, and 8 bases separated the two germline ends. The DNA for the CDR3 is TGTGCCAGCAGCACCGCCGGCTCCTACGAGCAGTACTTC. This gives the protein CASSTAGSYEQYF.

The J gene is TRBJ2-5, the V gene TRBV4-2, with D uncertain. This CDR3 is built from 14 residues. The V end lost 3 bases, the J end lost 4 bases, and 12 bases lay between the germline ends. In germline, CDR1 is LGHNA, CDR2 YNFKEQ. The CDR3 sequence is CASSHKLIRETQYF. The CDR3 DNA reads TGTGCCAGCAGCCACAAGTTGATACGAGAGACCCAGTACTTC.

In its sample, this clonotype was seen once. One junction end disagrees with the germline gene, perhaps due to a read error. This rearrangement joins TRBV11-2 to TRBJ2-7; 10 bases align to TRBD2. The CDR3 consists of 17 residues. Germline-derived CDR1 and CDR2 are SGHAT and FQNNGV. The chain's CDR3 is CASSLGHVAGGLYEQYF. CDR3 DNA: TGTGCCAGCAGCTTAGGCCACGTAGCGGGAGGTCTCTACGAACAGTACTTC.

A few counts support this clonotype. The chain is built from TRBV5-8 and TRBJ2-1; D remains unclear. CDR1 is SGHTS, CDR2 YDEGEE, per germline. The CDR3 runs 15 residues. The V and J ends lost 5 bases and 4 bases respectively, with 16 bases between them. The CDR3 here is CASRARPSYYNEQFF. CDR3 DNA sequence: TGTGCCAGCAGAGCGAGACCGTCGTATTACAATGAGCAGTTCTTC.

This clonotype was observed a single time. J is TRBJ2-3 and V is TRBV29-1; maybe TRBD1 (5 bases). This CDR3 region has 12 residues. V lost 3 bases and J lost 9, with 13 bases in between. Germline V gene sequence: CDR1 SQVTM, CDR2 ANQGSEA. The CDR3 nucleotides read TGCAGCGTTGAGACAGACATAGACACGCAGTATTTT. This gives the protein CSVETDIDTQYF.

This clonotype was picked up a small number of times. The CDR3 DNA is TGTGCCAGCAGCTGGGACAGCCCGTACCACTATGGCTACACCTTC. Translating it yields CASSWDSPYHYGYTF. This chain joins TRBV5-6 and TRBJ1-2; 7 nucleotides agree with TRBD1. The CDR3 sequence is 15 residues long. The V gene's germline CDR1 is SGHDT and CDR2 YYEEEE. J lost 3 bases, V lost 3 bases, and 8 bases had no gene match.

With respect to this clonotype: At one boundary the junction diverges from the germline segment, which might be a read error. This chain connects TRBV11-2 to TRBJ2-1; 9 bases match TRBD2. The CDR3 runs to 15 residues. The germline V gene encodes CDR1 SGHAT and CDR2 FQNNGV. CDR3 in amino acids: CVSSLALAGGNEQFF. The CDR3 DNA is TGTGTCAGCAGCTTGGCACTAGCGGGCGGAAATGAGCAGTTCTTC.

On this clonotype itself: A read error may produce the germline difference seen at one junction end. The chain combines TRBV6-2 or TRBV6-3 with TRBJ2-1, with a weak D call TRBD2 (5 bases). Per the germline V gene, CDR1 is MNHEY and CDR2 is SVGEGT. The CDR3 runs 11 residues. The CDR3 spells CSSGPWSEQFF. CDR3 DNA sequence: TGTTCCAGCGGCCCATGGTCTGAGCAGTTCTTC.

About this clonotype itself: Its ends do not fully match the called genes, so a read error is possible. The CDR3 sequence is CVSSPETNRPQHF. The CDR3 nucleotides read TGTGTCAGCAGCCCGGAGACAAATCGGCCACAGCATTTT. The rearrangement links TRBV11-2 to TRBJ1-5, with unresolved D. The CDR3 length is 13 residues. Per the germline V gene, CDR1 is SGHAT and CDR2 is FQNNGV.